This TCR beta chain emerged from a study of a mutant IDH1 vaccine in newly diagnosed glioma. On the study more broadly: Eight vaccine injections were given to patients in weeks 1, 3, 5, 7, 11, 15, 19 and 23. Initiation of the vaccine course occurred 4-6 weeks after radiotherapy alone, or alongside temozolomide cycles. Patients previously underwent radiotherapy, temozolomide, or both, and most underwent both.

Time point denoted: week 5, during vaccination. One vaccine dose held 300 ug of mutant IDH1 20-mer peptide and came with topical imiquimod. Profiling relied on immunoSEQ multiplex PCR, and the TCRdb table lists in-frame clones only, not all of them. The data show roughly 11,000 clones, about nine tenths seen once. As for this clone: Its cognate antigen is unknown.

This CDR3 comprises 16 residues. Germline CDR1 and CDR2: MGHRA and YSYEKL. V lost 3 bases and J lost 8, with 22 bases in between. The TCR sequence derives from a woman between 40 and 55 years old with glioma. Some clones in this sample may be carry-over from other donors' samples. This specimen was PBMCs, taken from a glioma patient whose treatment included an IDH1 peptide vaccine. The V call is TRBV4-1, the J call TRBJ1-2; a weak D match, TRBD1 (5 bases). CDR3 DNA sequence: TGCGCCAGCAGCCACCCTGAAAGGGACGCCATAGAAGGCTACACCTTC. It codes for CASSHPERDAIEGYTF.